This entry lists 15 T cell receptor beta chains sequenced from one sample in a study of blood T cells in healthy people across ages. Through a sample-barcoded 5' primer and a J-beta primer mix, a second PCR was run for 7 to 11 cycles. TCRdb reprocessed the 5' RACE reads via MiXCR and lists one record per CDR3 protein. Altogether about 500,000 distinct CDR3 sequences are present, approximately 25% being singletons, with the ten largest covering around 10%. The sample was also reused in another study, on T cells of mothers and their children.

Sample: blood. Receptors were obtained from a boy younger than 18 in good health.

The chain recombines TRBV24-1 with TRBJ2-5; 14 bases line up with TRBD2. The J call is in doubt because the DNA end fits TRBJ2-1 better. The CDR3 is 19 residues long. In germline, CDR1 is KGHDR, CDR2 SFDVKD. This CDR3 is CATSDPPGLAGVGYNEQFF. The CDR3 DNA is TGTGCCACCAGTGACCCCCCGGGACTAGCGGGAGTTGGGTACAATGAGCAGTTCTTC.

The chain carries TRBV7-6 and TRBJ2-5; weak D call: TRBD2 (6 bases). The germline CDR1 and CDR2 sequences are SGHVS and FNYEAQ. CDR3 size: 15 residues. Trimming removed 2 bases at V and 7 bases at J, with 17 bases between. The DNA of the CDR3 is TGTGCCAGCAGCTTACGCCGACTAGTTGAAGGGACCCAGTACTTC. Protein sequence: CASSLRRLVEGTQYF.

This clonotype showed up just a few times. The chain is built from TRBV24-1 and TRBJ1-5; 7 nucleotides line up with TRBD1. Per the germline V gene, CDR1 is KGHDR and CDR2 is SFDVKD. V gave up 5 bases and J gave up 7 bases; unmatched junction bases: 4. The CDR3 extends over 13 amino acids. CDR3 nucleotide sequence: TGTGCCACCAGTGTTACAGGGGAACAGCCCCAGCATTTT. Translation gives CATSVTGEQPQHF.

V gene TRBV4-1 combines with J gene TRBJ1-1; 7 positions agree with TRBD1. There are 17 residues in the CDR3. V lost 2 bases and J lost 6; bases outside the gene matches: 15. The germline gives CDR1 MGHRA, CDR2 YSYEKL. CDR3 amino acids: CASSQTRTGIPGAEAFF. Here the CDR3 DNA reads TGCGCCAGCAGCCAAACGAGGACAGGAATACCTGGGGCTGAAGCTTTCTTT.

The chain recombines TRBV29-1 with TRBJ1-1; 8 bases map to TRBD1. The CDR3 consists of 13 residues. V was clipped by 3 bases and J by 4 bases; unmatched bases: 4. CDR1 and CDR2 from the germline V gene are SQVTM and ANQGSEA. The CDR3 sequence: CSVDTQGGTEAFF. The CDR3 region has the DNA TGCAGCGTTGATACACAGGGGGGCACTGAAGCTTTCTTT.

The chain uses TRBV6-1 and TRBJ2-1, with 7 bases that match TRBD2. Germline CDR1 is MNHNS and CDR2 is SASEGT. CDR3 length equals 17 residues. V trimming: 0 bases; J trimming: 10 bases; junction bases outside the gene matches: 15. The CDR3 nucleotides read TGTGCCAGCAGTGAAGCGGGACGTTCGGCGGGAGAAGGAGAGCAGTTCTTC. Its protein is CASSEAGRSAGEGEQFF.

In this sample, this clonotype turned up many times. The J gene is TRBJ1-6, the V gene TRBV28; D ambiguous. CDR1 MDHEN and CDR2 SYDVKM come from the germline V gene. Trimming pared 5 bases from V and 4 bases from J, leaving 9 bases between. The CDR3 length is 14 residues. Written as DNA, the CDR3 is TGTGCCAGCAGTGTACAGATTTATAATTCACCCCTCCACTTT. Encoded protein: CASSVQIYNSPLHF.

The chain uses TRBV28 and TRBJ1-1; D is undetermined. Germline-derived CDR1 and CDR2 are MDHEN and SYDVKM. Trimming stripped 3 bases from V and 3 bases from J, with 11 bases between. The CDR3 length is 14 residues. CDR3 nucleotide sequence: TGTGCCAGCAGTTTCTTATCGGGTGACACTGAAGCTTTCTTT. Translated, it gives CASSFLSGDTEAFF.

CDR3 amino acids: CSVVPRTGVTDTQYF. The CDR3 DNA follows: TGCAGCGTTGTCCCCCGGACAGGAGTGACAGATACGCAGTATTTT. The chain uses TRBV29-1 and TRBJ2-3, with 7 positions matching TRBD1. Trimming cost V 4 bases and J 3 bases; bases outside gene matches: 10. CDR3 length equals 15 residues. Germline V CDR1 and CDR2: SQVTM, ANQGSEA.

This clonotype has just a few counts. The chain recombines TRBV29-1 with TRBJ2-4, with 8 bases identical to TRBD1. The CDR3 contains 12 residues. Germline-derived CDR1 and CDR2 are SQVTM and ANQGSEA. Unmatched junction bases numbered 2, after V lost 4 bases and J lost 6 bases. Here the CDR3 DNA reads TGCAGCGTTGCACAGGGGGGAAACATTCAGTACTTC. This translates into CSVAQGGNIQYF.

The chain links TRBV9 to TRBJ2-7, with TRBD2 matching 8 bases. The V gene's germline CDR1 is SGDLS and CDR2 YYNGEE. The junction had 3 bases not matched to a gene; V was cut back by 4 bases and J by 6 bases. The CDR3 sequence is 12 residues long. The CDR3 region is CASSSSGTEQYF. The CDR3 DNA follows: TGTGCCAGCAGCAGTAGCGGGACCGAGCAGTACTTC. The full variable domain, its missing parts supplied by reference TRBV9 and TRBJ2-7, is DSGVTQTPKHLITATGQRVTLRCSPRSGDLSVYWYQQSLDQGLQFLIQYYNGEERAKGNILERFSAQQFPDLHSELNLSSLELGDSALYFCASSSSGTEQYFGPGTRLTVT.

This clonotype was counted ten times or more. The genes are TRBV27 and TRBJ2-7, with TRBD1 identical over 7 bases. Germline CDR1 MNHEY, CDR2 SMNVEV (reference sequence). V was pared by 2 bases and J by 5 bases, with 12 bases of the junction left unmatched. There are 16 residues in the CDR3. The CDR3 coding sequence is TGTGCCAGCAGTTTAGGGACAGTGAGGCGAGCCAACGAGCAGTACTTC. Translated, it gives CASSLGTVRRANEQYF.

The chain uses TRBV6-2 or TRBV6-3 and TRBJ1-6, with no clear D. The CDR3 has 14 amino acids. With 2 bases removed from V and 9 bases from J, the gap between germline ends came to 11 bases. CDR1 and CDR2 (germline): MNHEY, SVGEGT. The CDR3, as DNA: TGTGCCAGCAGTTACGCGTACGGGGTTTCACCCCTCCACTTT. It encodes CASSYAYGVSPLHF.

This chain uses TRBV2 with TRBJ1-2; D perhaps matches TRBD1 (6 bases). Germline CDR1 and CDR2: SNHLY and FYNNEI. The CDR3 is 15 residues long. V shed 6 bases and J shed 5 bases, with 19 bases lying between them. The CDR3, as DNA: TGTGCCAGCAGCGAAATAAACAGGGCCCATTATGGCTACACCTTC. This translates into CASSEINRAHYGYTF. Supplemented by reference TRBV2 and TRBJ1-2, the full variable domain reads EPEVTQTPSHQVTQMGQEVILRCVPISNHLYFYWYRQILGQKVEFLVSFYNNEISEKSEIFDDQFSVERPDGSNFTLKIRSTKLEDSAMYFCASSEINRAHYGYTFGSGTRLTVV.

The gene calls are TRBV27 and TRBJ2-1, with a tentative D call TRBD2 (5 bases). The J call is in doubt because the DNA end fits TRBJ2-7 better. Looked up from germline, CDR1 is MNHEY and CDR2 is SMNVEV (reference sequence). The CDR3 contains 16 residues. This chain's CDR3 is CASSFGPGYPGYEQYF. The CDR3 nucleotides read TGTGCCAGCAGTTTCGGCCCGGGGTACCCCGGCTACGAGCAGTACTTC.